The sequence of this T cell receptor (beta chain) was determined in a study of blood T cell repertoires in COVID-19. Profiling relied on immunoSEQ multiplex PCR, and the TCRdb table lists in-frame clones only, not all of them. The data show approximately 270,000 clones, 75% to 90% seen once. Per the germline V gene, CDR1 is LNHNV and CDR2 is YYDKDF (reference sequence). Trimming removed 4 bases from V and 5 bases from J; junction bases left unmatched: 11. This CDR3 comprises 16 residues. The sequence derives from a woman aged 70-85 years with acute or convalescent COVID-19. The chain recombines TRBV15 with TRBJ2-3; TRBD2 aligns across 8 bases. Sequences were obtained from peripheral blood. In DNA form, the CDR3 reads TGTGCCACCAGCACCTATATAAGCGGGGGCGGAGATACGCAGTATTTT. It codes for CATSTYISGGGDTQYF.